Listed below are T cell receptor beta chains from one sample, sequenced in a study of T cell changes during pregnancy in multiple sclerosis. Assay used: immunoSEQ multiplex PCR; TCRdb lists only in-frame clones, some missing. The data hold about 40,000 clones, with over 75% observed a single time. The sample was CD4+ T cells from peripheral blood mononuclear cells, taken in the third trimester of pregnancy. These receptors all stem from a female donor with multiple sclerosis, enrolled in a pregnancy study. CDR3s leave out the opening cysteine and the closing phenylalanine or tryptophan. Fields, in order: CDR3 protein, D gene, CDR3 length, V gene. D genes are given only for firm matches.

cdr3_aa: ASSKVQAIITSNTGELF; d_call: -; cdr3_length: 17; v_call: TRBV21-1
cdr3_aa: ASSGDRGLF; d_call: TRBD1; cdr3_length: 9; v_call: TRBV19
cdr3_aa: ASSVGRTGPTTNEKLF; d_call: TRBD1; cdr3_length: 16; v_call: TRBV9
cdr3_aa: ASSGTGVAKNIQY; d_call: -; cdr3_length: 13; v_call: TRBV28
cdr3_aa: ASSFAASGNTIY; d_call: -; cdr3_length: 12; v_call: TRBV5-1
cdr3_aa: ASSWGLAVQDTQY; d_call: TRBD2; cdr3_length: 13; v_call: TRBV5-1
cdr3_aa: ASRWTVNTEAF; d_call: -; cdr3_length: 11; v_call: TRBV6-1
cdr3_aa: ASSVTSGQNTQY; d_call: TRBD2; cdr3_length: 12; v_call: TRBV2
cdr3_aa: ASSSPGGRDHEQY; d_call: TRBD1; cdr3_length: 13; v_call: TRBV5-1
cdr3_aa: ASSQDTPPGLADKETQY; d_call: TRBD2; cdr3_length: 17; v_call: TRBV14
cdr3_aa: ASSVMMTGRSREQY; d_call: -; cdr3_length: 14; v_call: TRBV7-8
cdr3_aa: ASSFSTRYRGEQF; d_call: -; cdr3_length: 13; v_call: TRBV6-5
cdr3_aa: ASSPRTAGSYEQY; d_call: -; cdr3_length: 13; v_call: TRBV11-2
cdr3_aa: ASSLGTGGSGANVLT; d_call: TRBD1; cdr3_length: 15; v_call: TRBV5-4
cdr3_aa: ASSYLPGGGGANVLT; d_call: -; cdr3_length: 15; v_call: TRBV4-2
cdr3_aa: AVSIGLGYEQY; d_call: -; cdr3_length: 11; v_call: TRBV6-1
cdr3_aa: ASSYSGQVLNYGYT; d_call: TRBD1; cdr3_length: 14; v_call: TRBV6-5
cdr3_aa: ASSQDLWNRKY; d_call: -; cdr3_length: 11; v_call: TRBV4-3
cdr3_aa: ASSLAAGGSDGYT; d_call: TRBD1; cdr3_length: 13; v_call: TRBV7-2
cdr3_aa: ASSLGQGRSAF; d_call: -; cdr3_length: 11; v_call: TRBV28
cdr3_aa: SVAGVFQETQY; d_call: -; cdr3_length: 11; v_call: TRBV29-1
cdr3_aa: ASSTQPGQGGADTQY; d_call: TRBD1; cdr3_length: 15; v_call: TRBV19